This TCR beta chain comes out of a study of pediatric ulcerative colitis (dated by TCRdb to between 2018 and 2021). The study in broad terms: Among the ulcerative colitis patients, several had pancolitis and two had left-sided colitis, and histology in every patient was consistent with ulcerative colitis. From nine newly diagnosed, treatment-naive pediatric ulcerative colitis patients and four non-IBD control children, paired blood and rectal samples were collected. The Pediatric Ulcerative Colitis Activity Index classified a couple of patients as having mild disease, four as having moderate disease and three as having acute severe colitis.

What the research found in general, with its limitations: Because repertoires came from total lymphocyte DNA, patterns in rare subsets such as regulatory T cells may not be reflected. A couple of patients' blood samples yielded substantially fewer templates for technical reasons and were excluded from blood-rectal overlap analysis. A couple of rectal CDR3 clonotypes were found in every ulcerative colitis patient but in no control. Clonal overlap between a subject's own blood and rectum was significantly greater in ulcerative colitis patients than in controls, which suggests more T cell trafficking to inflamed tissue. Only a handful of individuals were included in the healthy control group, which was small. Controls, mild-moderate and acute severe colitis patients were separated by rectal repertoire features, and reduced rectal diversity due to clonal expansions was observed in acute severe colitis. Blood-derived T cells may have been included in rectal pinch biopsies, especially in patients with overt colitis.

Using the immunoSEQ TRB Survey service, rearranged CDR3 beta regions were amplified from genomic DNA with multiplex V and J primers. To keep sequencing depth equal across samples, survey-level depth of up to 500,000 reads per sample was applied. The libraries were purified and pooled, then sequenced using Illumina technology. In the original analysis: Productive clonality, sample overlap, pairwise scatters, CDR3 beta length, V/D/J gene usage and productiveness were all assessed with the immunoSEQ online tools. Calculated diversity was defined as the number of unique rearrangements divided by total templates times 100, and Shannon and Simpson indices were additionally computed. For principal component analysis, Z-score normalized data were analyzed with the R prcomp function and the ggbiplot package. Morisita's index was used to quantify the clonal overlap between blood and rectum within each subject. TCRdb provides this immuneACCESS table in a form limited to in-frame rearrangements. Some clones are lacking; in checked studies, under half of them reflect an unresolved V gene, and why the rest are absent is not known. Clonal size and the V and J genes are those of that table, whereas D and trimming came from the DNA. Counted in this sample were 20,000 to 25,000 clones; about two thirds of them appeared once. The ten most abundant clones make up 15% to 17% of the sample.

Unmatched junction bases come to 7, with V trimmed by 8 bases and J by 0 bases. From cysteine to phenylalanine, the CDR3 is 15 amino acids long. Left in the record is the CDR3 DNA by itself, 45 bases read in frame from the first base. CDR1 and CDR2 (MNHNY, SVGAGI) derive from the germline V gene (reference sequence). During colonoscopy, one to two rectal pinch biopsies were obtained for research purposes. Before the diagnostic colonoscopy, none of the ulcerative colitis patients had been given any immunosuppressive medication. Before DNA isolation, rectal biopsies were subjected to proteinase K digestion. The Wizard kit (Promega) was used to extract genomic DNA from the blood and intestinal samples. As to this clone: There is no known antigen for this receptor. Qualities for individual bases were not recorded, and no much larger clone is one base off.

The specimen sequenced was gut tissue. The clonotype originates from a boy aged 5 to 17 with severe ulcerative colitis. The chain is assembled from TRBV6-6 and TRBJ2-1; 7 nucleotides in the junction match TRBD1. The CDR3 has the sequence CASGTDGSSYNEQFF. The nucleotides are TGTGCCAGCGGGACAGACGGCAGCTCCTACAATGAGCAGTTCTTC.